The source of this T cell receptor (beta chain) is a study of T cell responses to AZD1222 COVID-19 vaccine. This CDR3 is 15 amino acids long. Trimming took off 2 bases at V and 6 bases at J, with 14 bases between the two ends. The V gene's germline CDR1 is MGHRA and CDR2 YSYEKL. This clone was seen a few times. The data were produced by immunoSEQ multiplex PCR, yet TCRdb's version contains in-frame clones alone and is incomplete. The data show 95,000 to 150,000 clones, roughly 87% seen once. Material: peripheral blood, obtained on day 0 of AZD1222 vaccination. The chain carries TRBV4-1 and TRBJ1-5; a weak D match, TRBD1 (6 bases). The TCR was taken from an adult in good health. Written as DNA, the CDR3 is TGCGCCAGCAGCCAATCGGGGGGCAGTCTTCAGCCCCAGCATTTT. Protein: CASSQSGGSLQPQHF.